Listed here are 9 T cell receptor beta chains from one sample, sequenced in a study of blood T cell repertoires in COVID-19. TCRdb keeps only in-frame clones here, not all; method: immunoSEQ multiplex PCR. In the table there are about 350,000 clones, approximately 89% of which are singletons. Sequenced input: peripheral blood. The receptor source for this set is a woman aged 55-70 years with COVID-19, enrolled during active disease.

J is TRBJ1-5 and V is TRBV2; 8 bases agree with TRBD1. This CDR3 region has 15 residues. Trimming at V came to 5 bases and at J to 6 bases, leaving 9 bases not matched to a gene. Germline V gene lookup returns CDR1 SNHLY and CDR2 FYNNEI. The CDR3 sequence is CASSRSMTGVQPQHF. CDR3 coding DNA: TGTGCCAGCAGTCGGTCTATGACAGGGGTTCAGCCCCAGCATTTT.

This chain uses TRBV14 with TRBJ1-2; maybe TRBD1 (6 bases). In germline, CDR1 is SGHDN, CDR2 FVKESK. CDR3 size: 14 residues. Trimming removed 2 bases from V and 6 bases from J, with 13 bases in between. This CDR3 is CASSQTGRVDGYTF. The CDR3 bases are TGTGCCAGCAGCCAAACAGGGAGGGTGGATGGCTACACCTTC.

Note on this clone: The identical CDR3 is also encoded by other nucleotide sequences in the sample. This chain connects TRBV6-5 to TRBJ1-2, with D possibly TRBD1 on 5 matching bases. CDR1 MNHEY and CDR2 SVGAGI come from the germline V gene. Trimming cost V 2 bases and J 8 bases, with 6 bases left between them. This CDR3 region has 11 residues. The DNA of the CDR3 is TGTGCCAGCAGTTACCAGGGAGGCTACACCTTC. Translation gives CASSYQGGYTF.

The chain combines TRBV18 with TRBJ2-3; 12 nucleotides agree with TRBD2. Germline V gene sequence: CDR1 KGHSH, CDR2 LQKENI. V was clipped by 0 bases and J by 4 bases; unmatched bases: 2. This CDR3 spans 16 amino acids. The CDR3 reads CASSPPGLAGPDTQYF. CDR3 DNA: TGTGCCAGCTCACCACCGGGACTAGCGGGTCCAGATACGCAGTATTTT. Using reference TRBV18 and TRBJ2-3 for the parts outside the CDR3, the full variable domain is NAGVMQNPRHLVRRRGQEARLRCSPMKGHSHVYWYRQLPEEGLKFMVYLQKENIIDESGMPKERFSAEFPKEGPSILRIQQVVRGDSAAYFCASSPPGLAGPDTQYFGPGTRLTVL.

This clone has only one observation. V usage is TRBV5-1 and J usage is TRBJ1-6; tentative D call: TRBD1 (6 bases). The CDR3 covers 18 residues. Germline values: CDR1 SGHRS, CDR2 YFSETQ. V dropped 0 bases and J dropped 3 bases, with 16 bases sitting between them. The CDR3 reads CASSLAIRRDNYNSPLHF. The CDR3 coding sequence is TGCGCCAGCAGCTTGGCCATACGCCGGGACAACTATAATTCACCCCTCCACTTT.

J is TRBJ1-1 and V is TRBV7-9; 12 positions agree with TRBD1. V lost 5 bases to trimming and J lost 3 bases; unmatched junction nucleotides: 7. The length of the CDR3 is 16 residues. Germline CDR1 is SEHNR and CDR2 is FQNEAQ (reference sequence). This CDR3 is CASSAGQGAQYTEAFF. In DNA, the CDR3 is TGTGCCAGCAGCGCGGGACAGGGGGCGCAGTACACTGAAGCTTTCTTT.

The rearrangement uses TRBV7-9 and TRBJ1-5; D may be TRBD1 (6 bases). CDR3 length: 15 amino acids. V lost 7 bases, J lost 4 bases, and 17 bases lay in between. Germline V gene data show CDR1 as SEHNR and CDR2 as FQNEAQ (reference sequence). The CDR3 sequence: CASTAGGGVNQPQHF. The CDR3 nucleotides are TGTGCCAGCACGGCCGGGGGGGGCGTGAATCAGCCCCAGCATTTT.

The chain recombines TRBV19 with TRBJ1-5, with unresolved D. V was pared by 0 bases and J by 1 base, with 13 bases between. The CDR3 is made up of 17 amino acids. The germline gives CDR1 LNHDA, CDR2 SQIVND (reference sequence). The CDR3 DNA reads as TGTGCCAGTAGTATAGATATGTGGCGGAGAAGCAATCAGCCCCAGCATTTT. This encodes CASSIDMWRRSNQPQHF. Combining the CDR3 with reference TRBV19 and TRBJ1-5 gives the whole variable domain DGGITQSPKYLFRKEGQNVTLSCEQNLNHDAMYWYRQDPGQGLRLIYYSQIVNDFQKGDIAEGYSVSREKKESFPLTVTSAQKNPTAFYLCASSIDMWRRSNQPQHFGDGTRLSIL.

The chain links TRBV6-6 to TRBJ2-1; TRBD1 is a possible D gene (5 bases). V gave up 5 bases and J gave up 12 bases, with 17 bases separating them. CDR1 and CDR2 from the germline V gene are MNHNY and SVGAGI (reference sequence). This CDR3 has 13 residues. The CDR3 DNA follows: TGTGCCAGCAGTGCTTTGGGTCAGGGCTCGCAGTTCTTC. It codes for CASSALGQGSQFF.